A selection of T cell receptor beta chains follows, all from one sample in a study of T-cell reconstitution after alpha-beta-depleted transplantation in children. TCRdb re-analysed the PCR reads in MiXCR, keeping a single row per CDR3 protein. This table has 800,000 to 1,000,000 distinct CDR3 sequences, about 29% appearing once. The material sequenced was PBMCs, mostly from graft donor cells, taken 360 days after TCRalphabeta/CD19-depleted stem cell transplant. These receptors all stem from a boy in the first two years of life who had a stem cell transplant for SCID, so the T cells may come from the graft donor. Both conserved end residues are part of each CDR3. A D gene is named only where the DNA matches it firmly. The size entry is marked missing in some rows and otherwise reads once, few, many or a size class.

.	.	TRBV7-7	TRBJ2-7	TGTGCCAGCAGCTTACTCGTAACCGGCTCCTACGAGCAGTACTTC	CASSLLVTGSYEQYF
.	TRBD1	TRBV15	TRBJ1-4	TGTGCCACCCGAGTCGGGACAGGGTCGACTAATGAAAAACTGTTTTTT	CATRVGTGSTNEKLFF
.	TRBD2	TRBV30	TRBJ2-6	TGTGCCTGGTGTAGCGGGGTTCTCTCTGGGGCCAACGTCCTGACTTTC	CAWCSGVLSGANVLTF
few	TRBD2	TRBV7-9	TRBJ2-4	TGTGCCAGCAGCGTATCAGAGGGACTAGCAAACATTCAGTACTTC	CASSVSEGLANIQYF
few	TRBD1	TRBV5-1	TRBJ2-5	TGCGCCAGCAGCCAACAGGGGGCCTATAGGGAGACCCAGTACTTC	CASSQQGAYRETQYF
.	TRBD1	TRBV5-1	TRBJ2-7	TGCGCCAGCAGCCACGGACAGGGAGGACCCTACGAGCAGTACTTC	CASSHGQGGPYEQYF
.	TRBD2	TRBV15	TRBJ2-7	TGTGCCACCAGCAGAGATCGGGCTAGCGGGGGTTACGAGCAGTACTTC	CATSRDRASGGYEQYF
.	.	TRBV7-9	TRBJ1-2	TGTGCCAGCAGCTTGGACAGAAAGTCCCTCAATAACTATGGCTACACCTTC	CASSLDRKSLNNYGYTF
many	.	TRBV5-1	TRBJ1-1	TGCGCCAGCAGCTTGGATGGCCGGCCCCCACGCACCCAGGGCACTGAAGCTTTCTTT	CASSLDGRPPRTQGTEAFF
.	.	TRBV7-2	TRBJ2-7	TGTGCCAGCAGCTTGTCAGAGGGGGGCTACGAGCAGTACTTC	CASSLSEGGYEQYF
.	.	TRBV6-5	TRBJ2-7	TGTGCCAGCAGTTGGACAATAGGCCACGAGCAGTACTTC	CASSWTIGHEQYF
few	.	TRBV7-9	TRBJ1-1	TGTGCCAGCAGCTTAATCCTACGGTTTCGAGCTTTCTTT	CASSLILRFRAFF